A single sample is the source of the 10 T cell receptor beta chains below, sequenced in a study of regulatory T cells in long-lasting Graves disease. Time point specified: persistent/refractory GD, antithyroid drugs over 5 years with positive TRAb. Following extraction of RNA from PBMCs, that RNA was used to make the TCR library. TCR beta libraries were built with iRepertoire HTBI primers and Arm-PCR of CDR3 regions. TCRdb re-called the multiplex PCR reads with MiXCR, one entry per CDR3 protein. Of about 430,000 distinct CDR3 sequences in the sample, under 25% are singletons; the top ten hold around an eighth. This specimen was peripheral blood mononuclear cells (PBMCs), taken when the disease was refractory, from a patient treated with antithyroid drugs. The receptors come from a female donor with Graves disease.

The V call is TRBV5-8, the J call TRBJ2-7; a weak D match, TRBD2 (6 bases). The CDR3 consists of 14 residues. With 4 bases removed from V and 4 bases from J, the gap between germline ends came to 15 bases. Germline-derived CDR1 and CDR2 are SGHTS and YDEGEE. CDR3 sequence: CASSVAGPNYEQYF. The DNA of the CDR3 is TGTGCCAGCAGCGTGGCGGGGCCCAATTACGAGCAGTACTTC.

This clonotype was counted at least ten times. The chain has TRBV28 and TRBJ2-7, with D perhaps matching TRBD1 (6 bases). This CDR3 is built from 14 residues. V lost 6 bases and J lost 2, with 14 bases in between. CDR1 and CDR2 (germline): MDHEN, SYDVKM. The CDR3 coding sequence is TGTGCCAGCAGAACAGGGTTTCTACCCTACGAGCAGTACTTC. Its translation: CASRTGFLPYEQYF.

This clonotype showed up many times. The gene calls are TRBV20-1 and TRBJ2-5, with D uncertain. The CDR3 length is 13 residues. Trimming cost V 3 bases and J 1 base, with 9 bases left between them. In germline, CDR1 is DFQATT, CDR2 SNEGSKA (reference sequence). In nucleotides, the CDR3 is TGCAGTGCTAGTCTACAGCTCCAAGAGACCCAGTACTTC. This gives the protein CSASLQLQETQYF.

This clonotype was seen a few times. The V call is TRBV6-2 or TRBV6-3, the J call TRBJ2-7, with TRBD1 matching 9 bases. The V gene end was trimmed by 10 bases and the J gene end by 1 base; junction bases not matched to a gene: 8. In germline, CDR1 is MNHEY, CDR2 SVGEGT. CDR3 length: 14 residues. The CDR3 nucleotides read TGTGCCATCAAAAGGGACAGGGCTTCCTACGAGCAGTACTTC. It encodes CAIKRDRASYEQYF.

This clonotype was seen ten or more times. The chain uses TRBV7-3 and TRBJ1-1; D not certain. The length of the CDR3 is 13 residues. The germline V gene encodes CDR1 SGHTA and CDR2 FQGTGA. Deletions cut 2 bases from V and 5 bases from J, with 9 bases between. CDR3 in amino acids: CASSLGLRTEAFF. In DNA form, the CDR3 reads TGTGCCAGCAGCTTAGGCCTAAGGACTGAAGCTTTCTTT. Full variable domain (rest looked up from reference TRBV7-3 and TRBJ1-1): GAGVSQTPSNKVTEKGKYVELRCDPISGHTALYWYRQSLGQGPEFLIYFQGTGAADDSGLPNDRFFAVRPEGSVSTLKIQRTERGDSAVYLCASSLGLRTEAFFGQGTRLTVV.

This rearrangement joins TRBV19 to TRBJ2-2; D is ambiguous. The germline gives CDR1 LNHDA, CDR2 SQIVND (reference sequence). Trimming stripped 8 bases from V and 4 bases from J, with 17 bases between. The CDR3 sequence is 15 residues long. CDR3 sequence reads: CASEYTSYPTGELFF. As DNA, the CDR3 is TGTGCCAGTGAATATACGAGCTATCCCACCGGGGAGCTGTTTTTT.

This clonotype has only a few counts. The V call is TRBV28, the J call TRBJ2-3; TRBD2 matches 7 bases. Germline values: CDR1 MDHEN, CDR2 SYDVKM. This CDR3 spans 16 amino acids. Trimming at V came to 3 bases and at J to 6 bases, leaving 12 bases not matched to a gene. The CDR3: CASSFGGVLSSDTQYF. The CDR3 DNA follows: TGTGCCAGCAGTTTTGGGGGGGTTTTGAGTTCGGATACGCAGTATTTT.

This clonotype was recorded at least ten times. The chain employs TRBV3-1 and TRBJ2-4; 9 bases agree with TRBD2. This CDR3 is built from 17 residues. V lost 5 bases and J lost 1; bases outside the gene matches: 9. Germline CDR1 reads LGHDT; CDR2 reads YNNKEL (reference sequence). The CDR3, as DNA: TGTGCCAGCAGCTATAGCGGGAGAGGGTCGGCCAAAAACATTCAGTACTTC. Translating it yields CASSYSGRGSAKNIQYF.

The J gene is TRBJ2-7, the V gene TRBV20-1, with TRBD2 matching 14 bases. CDR1 is DFQATT and CDR2 is SNEGSKA in the germline V gene (reference sequence). The V segment lost 0 bases and the J segment 4 bases; nucleotides outside the gene matches: 8. The CDR3 totals 17 residues. In nucleotides, the CDR3 is TGCAGTGCTAGAGATTTGGGACTAGCGGGAGCGACGTACGAGCAGTACTTC. Its protein product is CSARDLGLAGATYEQYF.

To note about this clonotype: A much larger clonotype is one base distant, so this may be a read error. V gene TRBV6-1 combines with J gene TRBJ2-5, with 8 bases fitting TRBD1. With 6 bases clipped from V and 13 bases from J, the junction kept 22 bases outside the gene matches. Germline V gives CDR1 MNHNS, CDR2 SASEGT. The CDR3 runs to 16 residues. The DNA of the CDR3 is TGTGCCAGCAGGGCGGAGACCGGGACAGGTCGTGGTGAGCGGTACTTC. Amino acids: CASRAETGTGRGERYF.